Below, 18 T cell receptor beta chains from the same sample are listed, as sequenced in a study of shared clonotypes between healthy human individuals. Sequencing was performed with immunoSEQ multiplex PCR; in TCRdb, only in-frame clones are kept and a portion is missing. The table shows approximately 2,300,000 clones, with around 90% occurring only once. Sequencing was carried out using naive CD4+ T cells from PBMCs. Indicated subset: CD45RA+ positively selected. These receptors originate from a young man in good health. Some clones in this sample may be carry-over from other donors' samples.

This chain uses TRBV2 with TRBJ2-7, with TRBD2 identical over 10 bases. Trimming took 6 bases from V and 3 from J; bases not matched to a gene: 2. Germline CDR1 SNHLY, CDR2 FYNNEI. The CDR3 length is 13 residues. This chain's CDR3 is CASSLAGGYEQYF. The CDR3 bases are TGTGCCAGCAGCTTAGCGGGAGGCTACGAGCAGTACTTC. Together with reference TRBV2 and TRBJ2-7, the CDR3 gives the full variable domain: EPEVTQTPSHQVTQMGQEVILRCVPISNHLYFYWYRQILGQKVEFLVSFYNNEISEKSEIFDDQFSVERPDGSNFTLKIRSTKLEDSAMYFCASSLAGGYEQYFGPGTRLTVT.

This chain links TRBV4-1 with TRBJ2-2; 10 bases map to TRBD1. CDR1 is MGHRA and CDR2 is YSYEKL in the germline V gene. This CDR3 has 16 residues. V lost 4 bases to trimming and J lost 3 bases; unmatched junction nucleotides: 5. The CDR3 DNA is TGCGCCAGCAGCCTGACCGGGACAGGGGACACCGGGGAGCTGTTTTTT. It translates to CASSLTGTGDTGELFF.

V and J are TRBV14 and TRBJ2-7, with 7 positions matching TRBD1. J was trimmed by 2 bases and V by 1 base; bases with no gene match: 5. CDR1 is SGHDN and CDR2 is FVKESK in the germline V gene. The CDR3 contains 15 residues. The CDR3 region has the DNA TGTGCCAGCAGCCAAGGGGGGACAGCTACCTACGAGCAGTACTTC. Protein sequence: CASSQGGTATYEQYF.

The chain carries TRBV15 and TRBJ2-7; 7 positions match TRBD2. The CDR3 loop spans 14 amino acids. CDR1 is LNHNV, CDR2 YYDKDF, per germline (reference sequence). V shed 1 base, J shed 6 bases, and the junction held 6 bases outside the gene matches. This chain's CDR3 is CATSRAAGVGEQYF. DNA for the CDR3: TGTGCCACCAGCAGAGCCGCGGGAGTGGGCGAGCAGTACTTC.

A note on this clone: The same CDR3 can be traced to other DNA sequences in this sample. The chain couples TRBV28 to TRBJ1-5; TRBD1 is a possible D gene (6 bases). Germline-derived CDR1 and CDR2 are MDHEN and SYDVKM. The CDR3 is 13 residues long. Trimming took off 7 bases at V and 0 bases at J, with 7 bases between the two ends. CDR3 DNA sequence: TGTGCCAGCAACAGGGATAGCAATCAGCCCCAGCATTTT. Amino acids: CASNRDSNQPQHF.

The chain joins TRBV7-3 to TRBJ2-1; D remains ambiguous. The V gene's germline CDR1 is SGHTA and CDR2 FQGTGA. The V and J ends lost 2 bases and 0 bases respectively, with 11 bases between them. The CDR3 covers 16 residues. The CDR3 spells CASSLLARSSYNEQFF. The CDR3 DNA reads as TGTGCCAGCAGCTTATTGGCGCGGAGCTCCTACAATGAGCAGTTCTTC.

This clone was detected once. The J gene is TRBJ1-2, the V gene TRBV30; D call uncertain. CDR1 GTSNPN and CDR2 SVGIG come from the germline V gene (reference sequence). CDR3 length: 15 residues. V was cut by 2 bases and J by 3 bases, with 16 bases left in between. Here the CDR3 DNA reads TGTGCCTGGAGTTTTGTCCTATCGAGGGACTATGGCTACACCTTC. Its translation: CAWSFVLSRDYGYTF.

The genes are TRBV27 and TRBJ2-2; 12 bases are a match to TRBD2. Germline-derived CDR1 and CDR2 are MNHEY and SMNVEV (reference sequence). This CDR3 region has 16 residues. The V segment lost 3 bases and the J segment 5 bases; nucleotides outside the gene matches: 4. The DNA of the CDR3 is TGTGCCAGCAGTTTCATTCTAGCGGGAGGGACCGGGGAGCTGTTTTTT. This codes for CASSFILAGGTGELFF.

The V call is TRBV5-1, the J call TRBJ2-3, with 7 nucleotides matching TRBD1. Unmatched junction bases numbered 7, after V lost 6 bases and J lost 0 bases. The germline gives CDR1 SGHRS, CDR2 YFSETQ. CDR3 size: 15 residues. The CDR3 DNA reads as TGCGCCAGCACCCCCTTCAGGGGGAGCACAGATACGCAGTATTTT. Translated: CASTPFRGSTDTQYF.

The V gene is TRBV5-1, the J gene TRBJ2-4; 8 bases agree with TRBD2. V lost 5 bases and J lost 7; bases outside the gene matches: 5. The CDR3 sequence is 13 residues long. Germline V CDR1 and CDR2: SGHRS, YFSETQ. CDR3 residues: CASRDGLANIQYF. The CDR3 DNA follows: TGCGCCAGCAGAGACGGACTAGCCAACATTCAGTACTTC.

The chain couples TRBV7-6 to TRBJ1-5; perhaps TRBD1 as D (6 bases). This CDR3 has 16 amino acids. Germline-derived CDR1 and CDR2 are SGHVS and FNYEAQ. Between the trimmed V and J ends, which lost 5 bases and 3 bases, there was a span of 17 bases. The CDR3 DNA sequence: TGTGCCAGCAGCCCACTCCCAGGGGTTGACAATCAGCCCCAGCATTTT. Amino acid sequence: CASSPLPGVDNQPQHF.

The V call is TRBV2, the J call TRBJ2-7; tentatively, D is TRBD2 (6 bases). The V gene lost 7 bases and the J gene lost 4 bases, with 17 bases spanning the gap. The CDR3 contains 14 residues. Per the germline V gene, CDR1 is SNHLY and CDR2 is FYNNEI. The CDR3 sequence: CASNVGGPSYEQYF. CDR3 in DNA: TGTGCCAGCAACGTGGGAGGACCCTCTTACGAGCAGTACTTC. The whole variable domain, filled in from reference TRBV2 and TRBJ2-7, reads EPEVTQTPSHQVTQMGQEVILRCVPISNHLYFYWYRQILGQKVEFLVSFYNNEISEKSEIFDDQFSVERPDGSNFTLKIRSTKLEDSAMYFCASNVGGPSYEQYFGPGTRLTVT.

This clone has just one count. The chain has TRBV7-2 and TRBJ2-7, with D hard to call. This CDR3 region has 14 residues. Per the germline V gene, CDR1 is SGHTA and CDR2 is FQGNSA. V lost 1 base, J lost 1 base, and 8 bases lay in between. CDR3: CASSLGMGSYEQYF. For the CDR3, the DNA is TGTGCCAGCAGCTTAGGGATGGGTTCCTACGAGCAGTACTTC.

The chain employs TRBV14 and TRBJ2-2; 8 bases line up with TRBD2. V shed 5 bases, J shed 6 bases, and the junction held 8 bases outside the gene matches. Per the germline V gene, CDR1 is SGHDN and CDR2 is FVKESK. This CDR3 contains 15 residues. The CDR3 sequence: CASSWGSGSPGELFF. The CDR3 DNA reads TGTGCCAGCAGCTGGGGAAGCGGGAGTCCCGGGGAGCTGTTTTTT.

Only a few counts were recorded for this clone. The rearrangement uses TRBV6-6 and TRBJ1-1; D might be TRBD1 (5 bases). Germline-derived CDR1 and CDR2 are MNHNY and SVGAGI (reference sequence). The V and J ends lost 6 bases and 1 base respectively, with 9 bases between them. The CDR3 covers 13 residues. CDR3 nucleotides: TGTGCCAGCAGCTCAGGGAGGAACACTGAAGCTTTCTTT. This sequence encodes CASSSGRNTEAFF.

This rearrangement joins TRBV5-4 to TRBJ1-1; no clear D gene. The V gene lost 0 bases and the J gene lost 4 bases, with 10 bases spanning the gap. CDR3 size: 14 residues. Per germline, CDR1 SGHNT and CDR2 YYREEE (reference sequence). The DNA for the CDR3 is TGTGCCAGCAGCTTGGACTCCTTTCGCACTGAAGCTTTCTTT. As protein: CASSLDSFRTEAFF.

The V gene is TRBV19, the J gene TRBJ1-2, with 7 bases aligning to TRBD1. Germline lookup yields CDR1 LNHDA and CDR2 SQIVND (reference sequence). The CDR3 consists of 17 residues. J was trimmed by 6 bases and V by 5 bases; bases with no gene match: 18. Here the CDR3 DNA reads TGTGCCAGTAGTCAGACACGACGGGACAGCCTAAACAATGGCTACACCTTC. Translation gives CASSQTRRDSLNNGYTF.

The chain uses TRBV19 and TRBJ2-5; D is unclear. The germline CDR1 and CDR2 sequences are LNHDA and SQIVND (reference sequence). The CDR3 loop spans 13 amino acids. Deletions cut 3 bases from V and 7 bases from J, with 12 bases between. The CDR3 bases are TGTGCCAGTAGTATTATAGGAGTGAGGACCCAGTACTTC. Translation: CASSIIGVRTQYF.